Listed below are T cell receptor beta chains from one sample, sequenced in a study of cytomegalovirus exposure and HLA in healthy donors. The table came from immunoSEQ multiplex PCR; TCRdb's copy has only in-frame clones and leaves some out. There are 130,000 or so clones in the sample; more than 70% occur only once, and approximately 1% lies in the top ten. The specimen sequenced was PBMCs. The receptors derive from a male donor in good health and CMV-seronegative. The CDR3 runs from the conserved cysteine through the conserved F or W. The order of the fields is J gene, D gene, clone size, V gene, CDR3 DNA, CDR3 protein. A D gene is named only where the DNA matches it firmly. Size tells how often a clone was seen (once, few, many) or the class of an expanded clone, and some rows leave it out.

>TRBJ1-1|TRBD1|once|TRBV30
TGTGCCTGGAGTAAGGGACAGGGAGGTTCTGAAGCTTTCTTT
CAWSKGQGGSEAFF
>TRBJ2-7|TRBD2|-|TRBV7-9
TGTGCCAGCACCTCAGGGGAGGGACTAGCCTACGAGCAGTACTTC
CASTSGEGLAYEQYF
>TRBJ2-2|TRBD1|-|TRBV4-1
TGCGCCAGCAGCCCAACGCGACAGGGGGCCGGGGAGCTGTTTTTT
CASSPTRQGAGELFF
>TRBJ2-7|-|-|TRBV2
TGTGCCAGCAGGTCCAGCTCCTACGAGCAGTACTTC
CASRSSSYEQYF
>TRBJ1-5|TRBD1|-|TRBV30
TGTGCCTGGAGTCGAAGGGGACAGGGCAATCAGCCCCAGCATTTT
CAWSRRGQGNQPQHF
>TRBJ1-1|-|-|TRBV11-2
TGTGCCAGCAGCTTAGATCGCCAGGGCACTGAAGCTTTCTTT
CASSLDRQGTEAFF
>TRBJ2-1|-|-|TRBV18
TGTGCCAGCTCACCTTCCGGACAGAACAATGAGCAGTTCTTC
CASSPSGQNNEQFF
>TRBJ1-4|-|-|TRBV5-4
TGTGCCAGCAGCTTGGACAGTGCAACTAATGAAAAACTGTTTTTT
CASSLDSATNEKLFF
>TRBJ2-3|TRBD1|-|TRBV5-4
TGTGCCAGCAGCTTGGGACAGGGTTTAGGCACAGATACGCAGTATTTT
CASSLGQGLGTDTQYF
>TRBJ1-2|-|-|TRBV9
TGTGCCAGCAGCGTAGCAGTACAGGATGGCTATGGCTACACCTTC
CASSVAVQDGYGYTF
>TRBJ2-3|TRBD2|-|TRBV13
TGTGCCAGCAGCTTATGGACTAGCGGGGCTAGCACAGATACGCAGTATTTT
CASSLWTSGASTDTQYF
>TRBJ2-1|TRBD2|-|TRBV29-1
TGCAGCGCCAGAGGGAGGGGAGGGGCTCCGAGCTCCTACAATGAGCAGTTCTTC
CSARGRGGAPSSYNEQFF
>TRBJ1-1|-|-|TRBV6-5
TGTGCCAGCAGTTACGTAAGGACAGACACTGAAGCTTTCTTT
CASSYVRTDTEAFF
>TRBJ2-3|TRBD2|-|TRBV7-2
TGTGCCAGCAGCTTAAGAGCTAGCGGGGGAGATACGCAGTATTTT
CASSLRASGGDTQYF
>TRBJ2-3|-|-|TRBV7-8
TGTGCCAGCAGCAATAGGCGGGCTAGCACAGATACGCAGTATTTT
CASSNRRASTDTQYF
>TRBJ2-1|-|-|TRBV7-2
TGTGCCAGCAGGGGTTCCCGCGGGTCCTACAATGAGCAGTTCTTC
CASRGSRGSYNEQFF
>TRBJ1-5|-|-|TRBV6-1
TGTGCCAGCAGTGAAGCGGGACACAATCAGCCCCAGCATTTT
CASSEAGHNQPQHF
>TRBJ1-4|-|few|TRBV5-6
TGTGCCAGCAGCTCGGTAAAACTCCCTAATGAAAAACTGTTTTTT
CASSSVKLPNEKLFF
>TRBJ2-7|TRBD2|-|TRBV7-9
TGTGCCAGCAGTCTTCCGGAACGGGGGGAAGAGCAGTACTTC
CASSLPERGEEQYF
>TRBJ2-3|-|-|TRBV7-2
TGTGCCAGCAGCCGACGATTGCAGGGCTCAACAGATACGCAGTATTTT
CASSRRLQGSTDTQYF
>TRBJ2-5|-|-|TRBV5-5
TGTGCCAGCAGCTTGATGCGTCAAGAGACCCAGTACTTC
CASSLMRQETQYF
>TRBJ1-1|-|-|TRBV5-1
TGCGCCAGCAGCTTGTGGGGGCTAGAGGATGAAGCTTTCTTT
CASSLWGLEDEAFF
>TRBJ2-7|TRBD1|few|TRBV4-3
TGCGCCAGCAGCCAAGGGGGACAGGGCTACGAGCAGTACTTC
CASSQGGQGYEQYF
>TRBJ2-7|TRBD1|-|TRBV19
TGTGCCAGTAGTATATGGGACAGGACCGGGACCTACGAGCAGTACTTC
CASSIWDRTGTYEQYF
>TRBJ2-6|-|-|TRBV18
TGTGCCAGCTCACCTCGGGACACGAGGAGCTCTGGGGCCAACGTCCTGACTTTC
CASSPRDTRSSGANVLTF
>TRBJ2-5|-|-|TRBV5-1
TGCGCCAGCAGCTTGGAGGGGCAAGAGACCCAGTACTTC
CASSLEGQETQYF
>TRBJ2-1|TRBD2|-|TRBV6-1
TGTGCCAGCGAGCGGGACGCCGAACCCTACAATGAGCAGTTCTTC
CASERDAEPYNEQFF
>TRBJ1-1|-|many|TRBV6-5
TGTGCCAGCAGCCAGGGGCGGAGGAACACTGAAGCTTTCTTT
CASSQGRRNTEAFF
>TRBJ2-2|-|once|TRBV19
TGTGCCAGTAGTTCACGACCCCGGAGGGACACCGGGGAGCTGTTTTTT
CASSSRPRRDTGELFF
>TRBJ2-1|-|few|TRBV7-3
TGTGCCAGCAGCTTAGTTCACAGGGGGGGCTCCTACAATGAGCAGTTCTTC
CASSLVHRGGSYNEQFF
>TRBJ2-5|-|-|TRBV7-2
TGTGCCAGCAGCTTTGGGGGGGGGCACCAAGAGACCCAGTACTTC
CASSFGGGHQETQYF
>TRBJ2-5|-|-|TRBV5-1
TGCGCCAGCAGGGGGAGTGGAGGGGAGACCCAGTACTTC
CASRGSGGETQYF
>TRBJ1-3|TRBD1|-|TRBV5-1
TGCGCCAGCAGCTTGGCCGGGACAGGGACTGGAAACACCATATATTTT
CASSLAGTGTGNTIYF
>TRBJ2-3|TRBD2|-|TRBV4-3
TGCGCCAGCAGCCAAGAGATTCGGGGAGGGACAGATACGCAGTATTTT
CASSQEIRGGTDTQYF
>TRBJ1-4|TRBD1|-|TRBV2
TGTGCCAGCAGTGACCATATTCAAACCTTCCGGGACAGGGCTGAAAAACTGTTTTTT
CASSDHIQTFRDRAEKLFF
>TRBJ2-1|-|-|TRBV9
TGTGCCAGCAGCGTATTGGGTTCTAGCTCCTACAATGAGCAGTTCTTC
CASSVLGSSSYNEQFF
>TRBJ1-2|TRBD1|-|TRBV5-4
TGTGCCAGCAGCCCCCCCGGGCAGGGGGCATCCTTTCGTACCCCGGGCACCTTC
CASSPPGQGASFRTPGTF
>TRBJ1-1|TRBD1|-|TRBV19
TGTGCCAGTAGTCCCTGGGGGACAGGGGGCCTCACTGAAGCTTTCTTT
CASSPWGTGGLTEAFF
>TRBJ1-2|-|-|TRBV19
TGTGCCAGTAGAACTATGAACTATGGCTACACCTTC
CASRTMNYGYTF
>TRBJ2-7|-|-|TRBV6-1
TGTGCCAGCAGTTCCGGACGGGACTACGAGCAGTACTTC
CASSSGRDYEQYF
>TRBJ2-1|TRBD2|-|TRBV5-1
TGCGCCAGCAGGCCCCTAGCGGGGGGGATGAATGAGCAGTTCTTC
CASRPLAGGMNEQFF
>TRBJ2-7|TRBD1|-|TRBV6-6
TGTGCCAGCTCTCCGGGGGGGGACAGGGGCTCCTACGAGCAGTACTTC
CASSPGGDRGSYEQYF
>TRBJ1-1|-|-|TRBV6-5
TGTGCCAGCACCCCCGGGGTTTTCATGAACACTGAAGCTTTCTTT
CASTPGVFMNTEAFF
>TRBJ2-5|TRBD2|-|TRBV5-4
TGTGCCAGCAGTCTACTAGCGGCGGAGACCCAGTACTTC
CASSLLAAETQYF
>TRBJ1-5|TRBD1|-|TRBV27
TGTGCCAGCAGTCTACAGGGGGGAGGACAGCCCCAGCATTTT
CASSLQGGGQPQHF
>TRBJ2-7|TRBD2|-|TRBV30
TGTGCCTGGAGTGGCGGACTAGCTCGCGAGCAGTACTTC
CAWSGGLAREQYF
>TRBJ2-3|-|-|TRBV9
TGTGCCAGCAGCGTAGCGGGGGATTACACAGATACGCAGTATTTT
CASSVAGDYTDTQYF
>TRBJ2-1|TRBD2|-|TRBV7-9
TGTGCCAGCAGCTTATGGGTGACTAGCAAGAATGAGCAGTTCTTC
CASSLWVTSKNEQFF
>TRBJ2-7|TRBD1|-|TRBV27
TGTGCCAGCAGCCCATCGGACAGGGGATCCCACGAGCAGTACTTC
CASSPSDRGSHEQYF
>TRBJ2-7|TRBD1|-|TRBV25-1
TGTGCCAGCAGCCAGGGACAGGGACACGAGCAGTACTTC
CASSQGQGHEQYF
>TRBJ2-5|TRBD2|few|TRBV9
TGTGCCAGCAGCGATAATCGGGGGGGAGAGACCCAGTACTTC
CASSDNRGGETQYF
>TRBJ2-6|-|few|TRBV6-4
TGTGCCAGCAGTTACGGATTTCGCGGGGCTGGGGCCAACGTCCTGACTTTC
CASSYGFRGAGANVLTF
>TRBJ2-5|TRBD1|-|TRBV2
TGTGCCAGCAGATGGACAGGGGTGGAGACCCAGTACTTC
CASRWTGVETQYF
>TRBJ1-5|-|-|TRBV7-9
TGTGCCAGCAGCCAAGACTATGGTGGGTTTAATCAGCCCCAGCATTTT
CASSQDYGGFNQPQHF
>TRBJ2-1|-|-|TRBV2
TGTGCCAGCACCAGCTGGGGGAGGCTTCTTGATGAGCAGTTCTTC
CASTSWGRLLDEQFF
>TRBJ2-1|TRBD2|-|TRBV6-5
TGTGCCAGCAGTTACTCGGGGCGGGGGTACAATGAGCAGTTCTTC
CASSYSGRGYNEQFF
>TRBJ1-1|-|few|TRBV5-1
TGCGCCAGCAGCCAGGGCGAGAACACTGAAGCTTTCTTT
CASSQGENTEAFF
>TRBJ1-3|TRBD1|-|TRBV11-2
TGTGCCAGCAGCTTAGTTCTTCAGGGGGCTCTCGGAAACACCATATATTTT
CASSLVLQGALGNTIYF
>TRBJ2-2|TRBD1|-|TRBV7-8
TGTGCCAGCAGCTTGGGACAGGGGAACACCGGGGAGCTGTTTTTT
CASSLGQGNTGELFF